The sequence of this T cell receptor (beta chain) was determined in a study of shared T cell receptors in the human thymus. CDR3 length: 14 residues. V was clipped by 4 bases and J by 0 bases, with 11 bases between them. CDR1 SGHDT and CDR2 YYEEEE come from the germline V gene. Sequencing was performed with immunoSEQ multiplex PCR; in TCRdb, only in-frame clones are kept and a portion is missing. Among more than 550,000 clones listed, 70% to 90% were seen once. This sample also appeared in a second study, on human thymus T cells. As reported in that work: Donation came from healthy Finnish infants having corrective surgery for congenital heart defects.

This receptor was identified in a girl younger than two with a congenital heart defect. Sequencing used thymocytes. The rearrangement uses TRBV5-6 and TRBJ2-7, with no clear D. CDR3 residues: CASSRRLSSYEQYF. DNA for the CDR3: TGTGCCAGCAGCAGAAGACTGAGCTCCTACGAGCAGTACTTC.